The 29 T cell receptor beta chains below all came from one sample that was sequenced in a study of regulatory T cells in long-lasting Graves disease. Time point given: newly diagnosed GD, antithyroid drugs for less than 3 months. Following extraction of RNA from PBMCs, that RNA was used to make the TCR library. Through Arm-PCR of CDR3 regions and iRepertoire HTBI primers, TCR beta libraries were built. TCRdb analysed the multiplex PCR reads with MiXCR anew, one entry per CDR3 protein. The data hold some 250,000 distinct CDR3 sequences, with around 20% observed a single time. The sample consisted of peripheral blood mononuclear cells (PBMCs), taken at new diagnosis, from a patient treated with antithyroid drugs. These receptors came from a female donor with Graves disease.

This clonotype was seen at least ten times. V usage is TRBV20-1 and J usage is TRBJ2-5; D remains unclear. The CDR3 sequence is 10 residues long. Per the germline V gene, CDR1 is DFQATT and CDR2 is SNEGSKA (reference sequence). The chain's CDR3 is CTLMKETQYF. As DNA, the CDR3 is TGCACACTAATGAAAGAGACCCAGTACTTC.

This clonotype has more than one count but fewer than ten. The V call is TRBV19, the J call TRBJ1-6, with unresolved D. The CDR3 consists of 15 residues. CDR1 is LNHDA, CDR2 SQIVND, per germline (reference sequence). Trimming stripped 4 bases from V and 9 bases from J, with 16 bases between. In DNA form, the CDR3 reads TGTGCCAGTAGTAAGCCCGTCGGGGTCCCTTCACCCCTCCACTTT. It yields the protein CASSKPVGVPSPLHF.

The chain has TRBV6-2 or TRBV6-3 and TRBJ2-7; D is tentatively TRBD1 or TRBD2 (5 bases each). This CDR3 spans 15 amino acids. Germline-derived CDR1 and CDR2 are MNHEY and SVGEGT. Trimming cost V 0 bases and J 1 base, with 10 bases left between them. The CDR3 reads CASSYSGAGSYEQYF. Here the CDR3 DNA reads TGTGCCAGCAGTTACTCTGGGGCGGGTTCCTACGAGCAGTACTTC.

This clonotype was seen repeatedly, ten times or more. The V call is TRBV6-1, the J call TRBJ2-7, with 7 bases identical to TRBD2. The V segment lost 6 bases and the J segment 3 bases; nucleotides outside the gene matches: 5. The germline gives CDR1 MNHNS, CDR2 SASEGT. This CDR3 has 13 residues. CDR3 sequence: CASSRDYYYEQYF. The CDR3 region has the DNA TGTGCCAGCAGCCGGGACTATTACTACGAGCAGTACTTC.

This clonotype occurred a few times. The chain couples TRBV10-1 to TRBJ2-7, with D uncertain. Germline loops: CDR1 WNHNN, CDR2 SYGVQD (reference sequence). The CDR3 runs 12 residues. V was shortened by 2 bases and J by 3 bases, with 5 bases between the two germline ends. The CDR3: CASSELGYEQYF. In DNA, the CDR3 is TGCGCCAGCAGTGAGCTCGGCTACGAGCAGTACTTC.

This clonotype appeared many times. The chain is built from TRBV6-2 or TRBV6-3 and TRBJ1-1; D may be TRBD1 (6 bases). Germline V gene data show CDR1 as MNHEY and CDR2 as SVGEGT. This CDR3 is built from 16 residues. The germline V and J ends were trimmed by 0 bases and 4 bases, with 15 bases remaining between them. CDR3 nucleotide sequence: TGTGCCAGCAGTTACTCGGGAATGCAGGGGACCACTGAAGCTTTCTTT. Translated: CASSYSGMQGTTEAFF.

This clonotype has ten or more counts. This rearrangement joins TRBV29-1 to TRBJ2-7; TRBD2 aligns across 7 bases. CDR3 size: 12 residues. Trimming cost V 4 bases and J 7 bases; bases outside gene matches: 7. Germline lookup yields CDR1 SQVTM and CDR2 ANQGSEA. Here the CDR3 DNA reads TGCAGCGTTGCGGGGAGGGCGAGGGAGCAGTACTTC. It translates to CSVAGRAREQYF.

The J gene is TRBJ2-7, the V gene TRBV12-5; D call uncertain. The V end lost 0 bases, the J end lost 3 bases, and 6 bases lay between the germline ends. This CDR3 is built from 13 residues. CDR1 and CDR2 (germline): LGHNT, FRNRAP. CDR3 DNA sequence: TGTGCTAGTGGTTTGGTACGCAACTACGAGCAGTACTTC. Translation: CASGLVRNYEQYF.

This clonotype was seen ten or more times. This rearrangement joins TRBV5-1 to TRBJ2-1; D call uncertain. There are 14 residues in the CDR3. Trimming removed 2 bases from V and 9 bases from J, with 15 bases in between. Germline CDR1 reads SGHRS; CDR2 reads YFSETQ. The CDR3 sequence is CASSFFGSTSEQFF. In DNA form, the CDR3 reads TGCGCCAGCAGCTTCTTTGGGTCAACAAGTGAGCAGTTCTTC.

V usage is TRBV28 and J usage is TRBJ2-5; D gene unclear. Trimming took off 3 bases at V and 3 bases at J, with 8 bases between the two ends. Germline V gene lookup returns CDR1 MDHEN and CDR2 SYDVKM. The CDR3 has 13 residues. The CDR3 nucleotides read TGTGCCAGCAGTTTGGGGTTTGAAGAGACCCAGTACTTC. Translating it yields CASSLGFEETQYF.

This clonotype was seen many times. This sequence joins TRBV28 and TRBJ2-2; D is undetermined. The CDR3 has 17 amino acids. V gave up 5 bases and J gave up 2 bases, with 18 bases separating them. Per germline, CDR1 MDHEN and CDR2 SYDVKM. Here the CDR3 reads CASSLRPTRFNTGELFF. For the CDR3, the DNA is TGTGCCAGCAGTCTCCGCCCTACTCGATTTAACACCGGGGAGCTGTTTTTT.

The chain carries TRBV20-1 and TRBJ2-7; 11 nucleotides align to TRBD2. The CDR3 has 18 amino acids. With 0 bases clipped from V and 5 bases from J, the junction kept 15 bases outside the gene matches. CDR1 and CDR2 (germline): DFQATT, SNEGSKA (reference sequence). In DNA, the CDR3 is TGCAGTGCTAGAGATCGAGGGTTAGCGGGGGGGCCTCGGAACGAGCAGTACTTC. Protein product: CSARDRGLAGGPRNEQYF.

This clonotype was seen repeatedly, ten times or more. The chain has TRBV9 and TRBJ2-2; no clear D. The CDR3 is 15 residues long. Trimming removed 0 bases at V and 1 base at J, with 7 bases between. CDR1 is SGDLS, CDR2 YYNGEE, per germline. The CDR3 sequence is CASSVGNRNTGELFF. For the CDR3, the DNA is TGTGCCAGCAGCGTAGGGAACAGGAACACCGGGGAGCTGTTTTTT.

Concerning this clonotype: Relative to the germline gene, one junction end is altered; a read error may explain this. V and J are TRBV20-1 and TRBJ1-6, with 7 bases lining up with TRBD1. This CDR3 region has 11 residues. Germline V gene data show CDR1 as DFQATT and CDR2 as SNEGSKA (reference sequence). The CDR3 loop reads CSARSRDSLQF. CDR3 coding DNA: TGCAGTGCTAGAAGCAGGGACAGCCTCCAATTT.

Ten or more counts support this clonotype. The chain recombines TRBV9 with TRBJ1-2, with 8 bases lining up with TRBD1. Germline CDR1 SGDLS, CDR2 YYNGEE. This CDR3 comprises 15 residues. The trim removed 1 base at V and 8 bases at J, leaving 10 bases unmatched. The CDR3: CASSVLDRGREGYTF. The CDR3 nucleotides read TGTGCCAGCAGCGTATTAGACAGGGGAAGAGAAGGCTACACCTTC.

This clonotype was seen repeatedly, ten times or more. V gene TRBV27 combines with J gene TRBJ2-3, with TRBD1 matching 9 bases. The germline V gene has CDR1 MNHEY and CDR2 SMNVEV (reference sequence). V shed 4 bases, J shed 2 bases, and the junction held 16 bases outside the gene matches. CDR3 length: 19 amino acids. CDR3 nucleotides: TGTGCCAGCAGTTCCCTCGGACAGGGGTTCACAATAAACACAGATACGCAGTATTTT. It encodes CASSSLGQGFTINTDTQYF.

This clonotype came up many times. The gene calls are TRBV7-9 and TRBJ1-2, with D perhaps TRBD1 (6 bases). The germline gives CDR1 SEHNR, CDR2 FQNEAQ (reference sequence). The CDR3 is 14 amino acids. Trimming took off 5 bases at V and 4 bases at J, with 14 bases between the two ends. CDR3 residues: CASSTHDRLYGYTF. The CDR3 DNA sequence: TGTGCCAGCAGCACGCATGACAGGCTCTATGGCTACACCTTC.

V is TRBV7-2 and J is TRBJ1-2; 11 bases agree with TRBD1. The V gene's germline CDR1 is SGHTA and CDR2 FQGNSA. The CDR3 runs to 13 residues. V lost 6 bases and J lost 8; bases outside the gene matches: 5. The CDR3, as DNA: TGTGCCAGCAGGTTGGGGACAGGGGGGGGCTACACCTTC. Protein product: CASRLGTGGGYTF.

This clonotype was seen many times. CDR3 bases: TGTGCCAGCACTAAACCGGGGCTAGGATGGAGGTATTTT. This gives the protein CASTKPGLGWRYF. This chain joins TRBV6-1 and TRBJ2-3; tentatively, D is TRBD1 or TRBD2 (5 bases each). Per the germline V gene, CDR1 is MNHNS and CDR2 is SASEGT. V was trimmed by 7 bases and J by 14 bases, leaving 22 bases between them. The CDR3 covers 13 residues.

With regard to this clonotype: Possible read error: a much larger clone is one base away. J is TRBJ2-5 and V is TRBV2; 13 bases agree with TRBD2. Judging by the DNA end, TRBJ2-1 fits better; the J call may be wrong. Germline V gene sequence: CDR1 SNHLY, CDR2 FYNNEI. This CDR3 is 14 amino acids long. The CDR3 DNA is TGTGCCAGCAGTACTAGCGGGAGGGCCGATGAGCAGTTCTTC. It codes for CASSTSGRADEQFF.

This clonotype was counted between two and nine times. V gene TRBV4-3 combines with J gene TRBJ2-7; D assignment may be TRBD1 or TRBD2 (5 bases each). V shed 2 bases and J shed 0 bases, with 11 bases lying between them. Per germline, CDR1 LGHNA and CDR2 YSLEER. This CDR3 has 15 amino acids. In DNA, the CDR3 is TGCGCCAGCAGCCAAACTAGGGGAAGCTCCTACGAGCAGTACTTC. The encoded protein is CASSQTRGSSYEQYF.

The chain combines TRBV28 with TRBJ2-1, with a tentative D call TRBD2 (6 bases). The CDR3 covers 15 residues. The ends were cut back, 3 bases at V and 9 bases at J, with 18 bases in the middle. The germline V gene encodes CDR1 MDHEN and CDR2 SYDVKM. The CDR3: CASSLGRWVGLEQFF. DNA of the CDR3: TGTGCCAGCAGTTTGGGGCGTTGGGTGGGACTTGAGCAGTTCTTC.

As for this clonotype: A far larger clone differs by one base, so this is likely a read error. The chain is built from TRBV28 and TRBJ1-1; D is undetermined. This CDR3 has 13 residues. The germline CDR1 and CDR2 sequences are MDHEN and SYDVKM. V was trimmed by 6 bases and J by 1 base, leaving 9 bases between them. CDR3: CASRPQRNTEAFF. The CDR3 DNA reads as TGTGCCAGCAGACCCCAGCGGAACACTGAAGCTTTCTTT.

This clonotype appeared many times. V is TRBV28 and J is TRBJ2-3; 12 nucleotides align to TRBD2. Germline CDR1 reads MDHEN; CDR2 reads SYDVKM. Trimming cost V 5 bases and J 1 base; bases outside gene matches: 4. The CDR3 has 16 amino acids. DNA for the CDR3: TGTGCCAGCAGTGTCTCTAGCGGGAGGGGCACAGATACGCAGTATTTT. It encodes CASSVSSGRGTDTQYF.

This clonotype occurred many times. The final CDR3 position lacks the conserved phenylalanine or tryptophan, pointing to a likely read error. The V gene is TRBV12-3 or TRBV12-4, the J gene TRBJ1-5, with D tentatively TRBD1 (5 bases). The CDR3 is 15 amino acids. Trimming removed 2 bases at V and 0 bases at J, with 8 bases between. Written as DNA, the CDR3 is TGTGCCAGCAGTTTAATGCAGGGTAGCAATCAGCCCCAGCATTCT. Protein sequence: CASSLMQGSNQPQHS.

This clonotype has a single count. With a much larger clone just one base away, this may be a read error. The V call is TRBV20-1, the J call TRBJ1-5; the D is unclear. Per the germline V gene, CDR1 is DFQATT and CDR2 is SNEGSKA (reference sequence). CDR3 length equals 14 residues. The V end was cut by 2 bases, the J end by 9 bases, with 17 bases between. The CDR3 here is CSARSEQSNGPQHF. The CDR3 nucleotides read TGCAGTGCTAGATCGGAACAGAGTAACGGGCCCCAGCATTTT.

This clonotype has a count of ten or more. CDR3 in amino acids: CASSLVKVAGGQETQYF. The CDR3 DNA reads as TGCGCCAGCAGCTTGGTGAAGGTTGCGGGAGGACAAGAGACCCAGTACTTC. The V and J genes are TRBV5-1 and TRBJ2-5; TRBD2 agrees at 8 bases. Germline CDR1 SGHRS, CDR2 YFSETQ. The CDR3 has 17 amino acids. The junction had 9 bases not matched to a gene; V was cut back by 0 bases and J by 2 bases.

This clonotype has ten or more counts. The CDR3 region is CASSLVAGGDYEQFF. The CDR3 coding sequence is TGTGCCAGCAGCTTAGTAGCGGGGGGGGACTATGAGCAGTTCTTC. J is TRBJ2-1 and V is TRBV11-2, with TRBD2 matching over 11 bases. Trimming took 1 base from V and 8 from J; bases not matched to a gene: 4. Germline-derived CDR1 and CDR2 are SGHAT and FQNNGV. The CDR3 loop spans 15 amino acids.

The rearrangement joins TRBV5-1 to TRBJ2-1; 10 bases fit TRBD2. Germline CDR1 is SGHRS and CDR2 is YFSETQ. CDR3 size: 14 residues. The ends lost 3 bases at V and 6 bases at J; junction bases unmatched: 3. This chain's CDR3 is CASSWTSGANEQFF. The CDR3 DNA reads TGCGCCAGCAGCTGGACTAGCGGAGCCAATGAGCAGTTCTTC. Supplemented by reference TRBV5-1 and TRBJ2-1, the full variable domain reads KAGVTQTPRYLIKTRGQQVTLSCSPISGHRSVSWYQQTPGQGLQFLFEYFSETQRNKGNFPGRFSGRQFSNSRSEMNVSTLELGDSALYLCASSWTSGANEQFFGPGTRLTVL.